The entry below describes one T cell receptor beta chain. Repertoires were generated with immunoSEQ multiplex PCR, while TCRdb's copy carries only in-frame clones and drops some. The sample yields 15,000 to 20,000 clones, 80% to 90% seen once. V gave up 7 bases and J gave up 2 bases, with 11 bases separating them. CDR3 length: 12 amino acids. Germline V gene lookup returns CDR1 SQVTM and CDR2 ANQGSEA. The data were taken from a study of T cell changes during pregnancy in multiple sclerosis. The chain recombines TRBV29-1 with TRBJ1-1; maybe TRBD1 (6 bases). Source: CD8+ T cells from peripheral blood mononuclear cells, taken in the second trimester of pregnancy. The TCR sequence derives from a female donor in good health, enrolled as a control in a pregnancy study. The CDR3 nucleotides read TGCAGCGGGTACAGGGTCAACACTGAAGCTTTCTTT. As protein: CSGYRVNTEAFF.